This entry is about one TCR beta chain. What it binds is unknown. These data originate in a study of T cell responses to AZD1222 COVID-19 vaccine. About the research overall: Second doses were pooled across both intervals (about 4 or about 12 weeks).

Assay: immunoSEQ multiplex PCR; the TCRdb copy retains only in-frame clones and omits some. This table holds approximately 140,000 clones, around 90% found once. Study findings and constraints: Baseline seropositivity occurred in only six AZD1222 recipients. Repertoire collection took place solely once the T cell response had peaked. Spike-wide vaccine-associated CD4 TCRs dominated at 160-218 and 743-854.

Germline loops: CDR1 SQVTM, CDR2 ANQGSEA. Trimming cost V 1 base and J 8 bases, with 11 bases left between them. This CDR3 has 12 amino acids. Sequencing was performed on peripheral blood, taken on day 0 of AZD1222 vaccination. The origin of this receptor is an adult in good health. The chain has TRBV29-1 and TRBJ1-2; perhaps TRBD1 as D (5 bases). The CDR3 DNA reads as TGCAGCGTTGAAGCCAGGGAGGGCGGCTACACCTTC. The encoded protein is CSVEAREGGYTF.